A selection of T cell receptor beta chains follows, all from one sample in a study of T-cell reconstitution after alpha-beta-depleted transplantation in children. TCRdb re-derived calls from the PCR reads in MiXCR, one entry per CDR3 protein. The table has about 250,000 distinct CDR3 sequences, 20% to 30% seen once; the top ten hold about 5%. The sequenced sample was PBMCs, mostly from graft donor cells, obtained 360 days after TCRalphabeta/CD19-depleted stem cell transplant. These receptors came from a female patient between 2 and 15 years old who had a stem cell transplant for congenital amegakaryocytic thrombocytopenia, so the T cells may come from the graft donor. Each CDR3 is given with its conserved first and last residue. Each record gives: J gene, D gene, V gene, clone size, CDR3 DNA, CDR3 protein. The D gene is left open where the match is weak. Clone size, where shown, is once, few, many, or a class for clones that have expanded.

TRBJ2-7 | - | TRBV25-1 | few | TGTGCCAGCAGCGAGGGGGAACGGCAGTACTTC | CASSEGERQYF
TRBJ2-7 | - | TRBV19 | once | TGTGCCAGTAGGACACAGTCCAGGGAGATCTACGAGCAGTACTTC | CASRTQSREIYEQYF
TRBJ2-3 | - | TRBV4-1 | - | TGCGCCAGCAGCCAAGGCCGGCCAGATACGCAGTATTTT | CASSQGRPDTQYF
TRBJ2-3 | - | TRBV15 | - | TGTGCCACCAGCAGGTATCAGGGGAAAAAGAATACGCAGTATTTT | CATSRYQGKKNTQYF
TRBJ1-1 | - | TRBV3-1 | - | TGTGCCAGCAGCCATGACGCAGCAGTAAACACTGAAGCTTTCTTT | CASSHDAAVNTEAFF
TRBJ2-3 | TRBD2 | TRBV20-1 | - | TGCAGTGCAGTCTCTAGCGGGAGGGCCCCGGATACGCAGTATTTT | CSAVSSGRAPDTQYF
TRBJ1-1 | - | TRBV20-1 | few | TGCAGTGCTCCCAGGGGAGGCGGCACTGAAGCTTTCTTT | CSAPRGGGTEAFF
TRBJ1-6 | - | TRBV6-2/TRBV6-3 | few | TGTGCCAGCAGTACCGATAGTTGGACTTATTCACCCCTCCACTTT | CASSTDSWTYSPLHF
TRBJ1-1 | - | TRBV29-1 | few | TGCAGCGTTGAAGTACAGGCTGAAGCTTTCTTT | CSVEVQAEAFF
TRBJ2-3 | - | TRBV7-2 | - | TGTGCCAGCAGCTTAGTAAGGCGGGGAGGAAGCACAGATACGCAGTATTTT | CASSLVRRGGSTDTQYF
TRBJ1-2 | TRBD1 | TRBV5-1 | - | TGCGCCAGCAGCTTGGAGACAGGGCACTATGGCTACACCTTC | CASSLETGHYGYTF
TRBJ1-4 | - | TRBV5-1 | - | TGCGCCAGCAGCTTGGCTCACGGAGGCCTTAATGAAAAACTGTTTTTT | CASSLAHGGLNEKLFF
TRBJ2-5 | - | TRBV12-3/TRBV12-4 | - | TGTGCCAGCAGTAGCCGGATTCGAGAGACCCAGTACTTC | CASSSRIRETQYF
TRBJ2-7 | TRBD2 | TRBV29-1 | - | TGCAGCCCTCCTGGGGGGGTTCCCTACGAGCAGTACTTC | CSPPGGVPYEQYF
TRBJ2-5 | - | TRBV5-1 | - | TGCGCCAGCAGTCCGGGCCCGGAGGGGCCCAAGACCCAGTACTTC | CASSPGPEGPKTQYF
TRBJ2-7 | TRBD1 | TRBV18 | few | TGTGCCAGCTCACCTCAATGGGCGGCAGGGGGCCACTACGAGCAGTACTTC | CASSPQWAAGGHYEQYF
TRBJ2-5 | - | TRBV12-3/TRBV12-4 | few | TGTGCCAGCAGTCCCGGTCCCACCGCAATGCAAGAGACCCAGTACTTC | CASSPGPTAMQETQYF
TRBJ1-2 | - | TRBV12-3/TRBV12-4 | - | TGTGCCAGCAGCCGTCGACAGTGGGACTATGGCTACACCTTC | CASSRRQWDYGYTF
TRBJ2-5 | - | TRBV4-1 | - | TGCGCCAGCAGCCAAGATAAATATGGGGCGGGCAGCCAAGAGACCCAGTACTTC | CASSQDKYGAGSQETQYF
TRBJ1-6 | - | TRBV27 | - | TGTGCCAGCAGTCCCCAGAACAGGGTCGTCTTCCACTTT | CASSPQNRVVFHF
TRBJ2-1 | TRBD1 | TRBV11-3 | few | TGTGCCAGCAGCTCGTACAGGGGGCTCGAGCAGTTCTTC | CASSSYRGLEQFF
TRBJ2-1 | - | TRBV5-1 | many | TGCGCCAGCAGCTTGGTTCTTGGAACCTACAATGAGCAGTTCTTC | CASSLVLGTYNEQFF
TRBJ2-5 | - | TRBV5-1 | few | TGCGCCAGCAGCCCGTACAGGTCCCAAGAGACCCAGTACTTC | CASSPYRSQETQYF
TRBJ1-6 | - | TRBV12-3/TRBV12-4 | - | TGTGCCAGCAAAGATTTCTTTAATTCACCCCTCCACTTT | CASKDFFNSPLHF
TRBJ2-5 | TRBD1 | TRBV24-1 | - | TGTGCCACCAGTGCCTCCGGGACAGGGAAGGCGACCCAGTACTTC | CATSASGTGKATQYF
TRBJ2-3 | - | TRBV29-1 | - | TGCAGCGTTGGGGGAAAGGGACCCACAGATACGCAGTATTTT | CSVGGKGPTDTQYF
TRBJ2-2 | - | TRBV10-3 | once | TGTGCCATCAGTGAGTCGAGTGGGGCGACCGGGGAGCTGTTTTTT | CAISESSGATGELFF
TRBJ2-3 | - | TRBV20-1 | - | TGCAGTGCTAGAAACCCGGACCCGCTCTGGGGGGTAGATACGCAGTATTTT | CSARNPDPLWGVDTQYF
TRBJ2-7 | TRBD2 | TRBV7-8 | - | TGTGCCAGCAGCTTAGGGACTAGCGGGAGTAGGCACGAGCAGTACTTC | CASSLGTSGSRHEQYF
TRBJ2-1 | - | TRBV20-1 | - | TGCACTCCCGCCCTTAGGGGGGGCACCGATGAGCAGTTCTTC | CTPALRGGTDEQFF
TRBJ1-2 | TRBD1 | TRBV6-6 | few | TGTGCCAGCAAGGGTGACAGGGGGTCCGGCTACACCTTC | CASKGDRGSGYTF
TRBJ2-2 | - | TRBV28 | - | TGTGCCAGCAGTTTAGAGCAGGGCACCAACACCGGGGAGCTGTTTTTT | CASSLEQGTNTGELFF
TRBJ2-7 | - | TRBV20-1 | - | TGCAGTGCCCACCTCCGCCCCAGGGGCGAGCAGTACTTC | CSAHLRPRGEQYF
TRBJ1-1 | - | TRBV20-1 | - | TGCAGTGTGGACAGTCTTTCTGAAGCTTTCTTT | CSVDSLSEAFF
TRBJ2-7 | - | TRBV5-1 | - | TGCGCCAGCAGCTTGATCGGCAGGGCCCACGAGCAGTACTTC | CASSLIGRAHEQYF
TRBJ2-5 | TRBD2 | TRBV5-6 | - | TGTGCCAGCAGCCATATAACCGGGACTATACAAGAGACCCAGTACTTC | CASSHITGTIQETQYF
TRBJ1-4 | - | TRBV4-1 | - | TGCGCCAGCAGCCAAGTTCTTCATGCCTCGGATGAAAAACTGTTTTTT | CASSQVLHASDEKLFF
TRBJ2-1 | - | TRBV15 | - | TGTGCCACCAGCAGAGATCAAGTCTCCAATGAGCAGTTCTTC | CATSRDQVSNEQFF
TRBJ1-6 | - | TRBV20-1 | many | TGCAGTGCTAACCCCGGCCGAATCAATTCACCCCTCCACTTT | CSANPGRINSPLHF
TRBJ2-7 | - | TRBV4-1 | - | TGCGCCAGCAGCCGTATGGTTGGCCACTACGAGCAGTACTTC | CASSRMVGHYEQYF
TRBJ2-1 | - | TRBV20-1 | many | TGCAGTGCTAGACGAAATGAGCAGTTCTTC | CSARRNEQFF
TRBJ1-3 | - | TRBV12-3/TRBV12-4 | - | TGTGCCAGCACCGCCGGGACGAAATCTGGAAACACCATATATTTT | CASTAGTKSGNTIYF
TRBJ1-4 | - | TRBV4-2 | - | TGTGCCAGCAGCCAAGATTTGGGAGGTGAAAAACTGTTTTTT | CASSQDLGGEKLFF
TRBJ2-7 | - | TRBV5-1 | - | TGCGCCAGCAGCTTGGGGAGAGGTTGGGACGAGCAGTACTTC | CASSLGRGWDEQYF
TRBJ1-5 | - | TRBV5-5 | - | TGTGCCAGCAGCTTGGTCAGCACTCAGCCCCAGCATTTT | CASSLVSTQPQHF
TRBJ1-5 | - | TRBV18 | - | TGTGCCAGCTCACCTGACGGGTTTAGCAATCAGCCCCAGCATTTT | CASSPDGFSNQPQHF
TRBJ2-7 | - | TRBV7-8 | - | TGTGCCAGCAGCCCCGGACGGTACGGCTCCTACGAGCAGTACTTC | CASSPGRYGSYEQYF
TRBJ1-2 | - | TRBV15 | few | TGTGCCACCAGCAGGGACCAAGTAGGGACCTACTATGGCTACACCTTC | CATSRDQVGTYYGYTF
TRBJ1-4 | - | TRBV27 | few | TGTGCCAGCAGTTCCTCTGCGGGCCCTAATGAAAAACTGTTTTTT | CASSSSAGPNEKLFF
TRBJ2-3 | - | TRBV27 | - | TGTGCCAGCAGTTTCTTCTGCTGCACAGATACGCAGTATTTT | CASSFFCCTDTQYF
TRBJ1-2 | - | TRBV20-1 | - | TGCAGTGCTAGAGATCTTAGGGGAGGGACTGGCTACACCTTC | CSARDLRGGTGYTF
TRBJ2-7 | TRBD1 | TRBV5-1 | - | TGCGCCAGCAGCCCAGCGGGGACAGGGTGGAGCGAGCAGTACTTC | CASSPAGTGWSEQYF
TRBJ1-1 | TRBD1 | TRBV5-1 | few | TGCGCCAGCACGGGACAGGGAGTCACTGAAGCTTTCTTT | CASTGQGVTEAFF
TRBJ2-2 | - | TRBV5-1 | few | TGCGCCAGCAGCGACCGACAGGACGGGGAGCTGTTTTTT | CASSDRQDGELFF
TRBJ1-1 | TRBD1 | TRBV5-1 | - | TGCGCCAGCAGCTTGGCCGCAGGGGGCACTGAAGCTTTCTTT | CASSLAAGGTEAFF
TRBJ2-2 | TRBD2 | TRBV4-2 | - | TGTGCCAGCAGCCGACTTCTTAGCGGGGCGAACACCGGGGAGCTGTTTTTT | CASSRLLSGANTGELFF
TRBJ2-3 | - | TRBV6-1 | - | TGTGCCATCAAAGCCAGGGGAAGGAGCACAGATACGCAGTATTTT | CAIKARGRSTDTQYF
TRBJ2-2 | - | TRBV24-1 | few | TGTGCCACCAGTAGGAGCGGGAACACCGGGGAGCTGTTTTTT | CATSRSGNTGELFF
TRBJ2-3 | TRBD2 | TRBV7-4 | - | TGTGCCAGCAGCTTTCTAGCGGCTAGCACAGATACGCAGTATTTT | CASSFLAASTDTQYF
TRBJ1-1 | - | TRBV5-1 | - | TGCGCCAGCAGCTTGTCAGGGGCCCGGAACACTGAAGCTTTCTTT | CASSLSGARNTEAFF